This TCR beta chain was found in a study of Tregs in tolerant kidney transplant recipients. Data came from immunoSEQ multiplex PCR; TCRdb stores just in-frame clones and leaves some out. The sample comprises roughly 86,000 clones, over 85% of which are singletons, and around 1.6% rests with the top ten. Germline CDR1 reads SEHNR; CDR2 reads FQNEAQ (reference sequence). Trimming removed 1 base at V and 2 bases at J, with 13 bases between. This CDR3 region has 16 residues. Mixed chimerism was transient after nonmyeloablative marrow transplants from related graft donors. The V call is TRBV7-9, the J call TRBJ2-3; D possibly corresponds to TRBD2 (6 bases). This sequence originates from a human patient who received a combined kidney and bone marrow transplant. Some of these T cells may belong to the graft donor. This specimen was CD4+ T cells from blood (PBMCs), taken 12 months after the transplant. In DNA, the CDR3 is TGTGCCAGCAGCTTAGTGGGGGAGGCCGTCACAGATACGCAGTATTTT. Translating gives CASSLVGEAVTDTQYF.